This T cell receptor (beta chain) was obtained from a study of blood T cells in healthy people across ages. The study, taken as a whole, reports: CMV status of donors was not determined, possibly confounding expanded clonotype changes.

CDR1 and CDR2 from the germline V gene are MGHDK and SYGVNS. V lost 4 bases to trimming and J lost 7 bases; unmatched junction nucleotides: 9. CDR3 size: 15 residues. Through a sample-barcoded 5' primer and a J-beta primer mix, a second PCR was run for roughly 6 to 11 cycles. MiXCR was run by TCRdb on the 5' RACE reads, yielding one entry per CDR3 protein. The sample gives nearly 800,000 distinct CDR3 sequences, 20% to 25% of which show up once; 3% to 4.5% is in the top ten. To note about this clonotype: As yet, its antigen is unknown.

The people who gave samples were healthy Caucasians from Russia, aged roughly 6 to 100. Extraction yielded at least 6 micrograms of total RNA per sample. The sample also formed part of further work on T cells of mothers and their children. That paper notes: A few healthy Caucasian mothers, along with their six children, were the donors.

This receptor was obtained from a boy between 10 and 17 years old in good health. The V gene is TRBV25-1, the J gene TRBJ2-3, with 9 bases that match TRBD1. The sequencing sample was made of blood. The CDR3 DNA sequence: TGTGCCAGCAGTGCCACAGGGGGCGATCTAAATACGCAGTATTTT. Encoded protein: CASSATGGDLNTQYF.